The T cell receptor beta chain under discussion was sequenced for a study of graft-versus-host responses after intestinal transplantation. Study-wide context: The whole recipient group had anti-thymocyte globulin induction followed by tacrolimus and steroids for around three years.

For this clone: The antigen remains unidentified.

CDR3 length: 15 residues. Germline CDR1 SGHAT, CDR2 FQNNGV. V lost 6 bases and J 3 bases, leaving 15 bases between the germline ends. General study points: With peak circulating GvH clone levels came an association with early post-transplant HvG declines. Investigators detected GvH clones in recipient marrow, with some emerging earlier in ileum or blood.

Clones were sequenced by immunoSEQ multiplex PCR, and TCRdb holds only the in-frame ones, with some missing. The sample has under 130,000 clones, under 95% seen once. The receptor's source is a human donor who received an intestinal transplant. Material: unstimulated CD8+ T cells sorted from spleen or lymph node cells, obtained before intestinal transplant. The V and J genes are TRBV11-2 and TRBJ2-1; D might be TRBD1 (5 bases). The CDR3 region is CASRKTTDHYNEQFF. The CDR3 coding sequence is TGTGCCAGCAGAAAAACGACAGACCACTACAATGAGCAGTTCTTC. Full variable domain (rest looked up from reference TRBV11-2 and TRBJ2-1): EAGVAQSPRYKIIEKRQSVAFWCNPISGHATLYWYQQILGQGPKLLIQFQNNGVVDDSQLPKDRFSAERLKGVDSTLKIQPAKLEDSAVYLCASRKTTDHYNEQFFGPGTRLTVL.